Listed below are T cell receptor beta chains from one sample, sequenced in a study of blood T cell repertoires in COVID-19. The assay was immunoSEQ multiplex PCR, and TCRdb's table has in-frame clones only and misses some. The sample yields some 130,000 clones, around 89% seen once. Sequencing was carried out using peripheral blood. These receptors were collected from a man aged 70 or older with active COVID-19. The conserved cysteine and the conserved F or W are not part of the CDR3 here. D genes are given only for firm matches.

j_gene	v_gene	d_gene	CDR3aa
TRBJ2-1	TRBV11-2	TRBD2	ASSPRTSGINEQF
TRBJ1-1	TRBV7-2	.	ASSLRQNTEAF
TRBJ2-1	TRBV9	.	ASSVETGVGNEQF
TRBJ2-7	TRBV6-5	TRBD1	ASIDRVEY
TRBJ1-2	TRBV30	TRBD1	AWGTGQYGYT
TRBJ2-1	TRBV7-9	TRBD2	ASSLVGREGRNEQF
TRBJ2-1	TRBV11-3	TRBD2	ASSLREGRNEQF
TRBJ2-2	TRBV6-5	.	ASRWRTNTGELF
TRBJ1-6	TRBV13	TRBD1	ASSPPPGQGAGDSPLH
TRBJ2-7	TRBV6-5	.	ASRSGSRTYEQY
TRBJ2-1	TRBV7-3	TRBD2	ASSLLAGGPNEQF
TRBJ2-3	TRBV18	.	ASSFAISSSTDTQY
TRBJ2-1	TRBV5-4	TRBD2	ASSLGLGEGLGEQF
TRBJ2-5	TRBV6-5	TRBD1	ASRGQAEETQY
TRBJ2-7	TRBV27	TRBD1	ASSLRQGGTYEQY
TRBJ2-7	TRBV6-5	TRBD2	ASSTPRGRVNEQY
TRBJ1-6	TRBV27	.	ASRAAVGSYNSPLH
TRBJ2-2	TRBV18	.	ASSPRTRASTGTGELF
TRBJ2-1	TRBV7-6	TRBD2	ASSSRLAAYNEQF
TRBJ2-1	TRBV19	.	ASSDLTNEQF
TRBJ1-1	TRBV10-2	TRBD1	ASNRQGNTEAF
TRBJ1-3	TRBV7-9	.	ASSFIVGDTIY
TRBJ2-7	TRBV28	.	ASSLSPSYEQY
TRBJ2-2	TRBV27	.	ASSSPSVNTGELF
TRBJ2-1	TRBV30	.	AWSMENEQF
TRBJ2-1	TRBV2	.	ASRSPGIYGNEQF
TRBJ1-6	TRBV28	.	ASTKQGIGSPLH
TRBJ2-1	TRBV23-1	TRBD1	ASSPTGDPPHSEQF
TRBJ2-3	TRBV24-1	TRBD1	ATSDGGMGQGANTQY
TRBJ1-2	TRBV5-1	TRBD1	ASSLAEGAGYT
TRBJ2-7	TRBV5-1	TRBD1	ASSGGQGVYEQY
TRBJ1-1	TRBV28	TRBD1	ASSWTGGDTEAF
TRBJ1-2	TRBV6-2/TRBV6-3	TRBD1	ASSRQGSYGYT
TRBJ2-5	TRBV28	TRBD2	ASSQGLAKGKETQY
TRBJ2-7	TRBV28	.	ASSEQYEQY
TRBJ2-5	TRBV4-3	TRBD2	ASSQDGLAGETQY
TRBJ2-1	TRBV18	TRBD2	ASSPGLDPYNEQF
TRBJ1-1	TRBV30	.	AWGGAVTEAF
TRBJ1-1	TRBV3-1/TRBV3-2	.	ASSQRVISPNTEAF
TRBJ1-3	TRBV11-2	.	ASSLAGFSGNTIY
TRBJ2-7	TRBV18	TRBD2	ASSPGLAGGRYEQY
TRBJ2-2	TRBV5-1	.	ASKTVSNTGELF
TRBJ2-2	TRBV2	TRBD1	ASRRQGGSTGELF
TRBJ2-6	TRBV27	.	ASSLGLRLGGANVLT